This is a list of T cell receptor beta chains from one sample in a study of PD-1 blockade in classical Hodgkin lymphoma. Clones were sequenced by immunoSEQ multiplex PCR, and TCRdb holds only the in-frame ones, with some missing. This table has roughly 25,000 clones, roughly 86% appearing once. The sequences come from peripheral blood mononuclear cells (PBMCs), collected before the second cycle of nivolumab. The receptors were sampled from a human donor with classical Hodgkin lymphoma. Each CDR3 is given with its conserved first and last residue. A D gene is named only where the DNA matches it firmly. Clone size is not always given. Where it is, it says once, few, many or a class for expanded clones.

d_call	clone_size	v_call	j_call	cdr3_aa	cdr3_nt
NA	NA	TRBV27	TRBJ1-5	CASSLSARGNQPQHF	TGTGCCAGCAGTTTATCGGCCAGGGGCAATCAGCCCCAGCATTTT
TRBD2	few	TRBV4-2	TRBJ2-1	CASSHGLAGAYNEQFF	TGTGCCAGCAGCCACGGACTAGCGGGGGCCTACAATGAGCAGTTCTTC
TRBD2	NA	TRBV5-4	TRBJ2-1	CASSLVRLAGAGEQFF	TGTGCCAGCAGCTTGGTAAGGCTAGCGGGGGCGGGTGAGCAGTTCTTC
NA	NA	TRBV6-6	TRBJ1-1	CASSYSTEGNTEAFF	TGTGCCAGCAGTTACTCGACGGAGGGGAACACTGAAGCTTTCTTT
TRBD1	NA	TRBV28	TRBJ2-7	CASTQGAEQYF	TGTGCCAGCACCCAGGGGGCCGAGCAGTACTTC
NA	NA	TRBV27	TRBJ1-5	CASSLRPLRTERAYQPQHF	TGTGCCAGCAGTTTGAGACCCTTGCGGACAGAAAGGGCGTATCAGCCCCAGCATTTT
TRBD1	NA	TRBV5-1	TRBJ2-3	CASSLEGQGITDTQYF	TGCGCCAGCAGCTTGGAGGGACAGGGCATCACAGATACGCAGTATTTT
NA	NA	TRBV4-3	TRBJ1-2	CASSQDRGEGYGYTF	TGCGCCAGCAGCCAAGATCGAGGGGAGGGCTATGGCTACACCTTC
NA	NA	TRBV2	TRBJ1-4	CASSEPARGANEKLFF	TGTGCCAGCAGTGAACCGGCCCGGGGGGCTAATGAAAAACTGTTTTTT
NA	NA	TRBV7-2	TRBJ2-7	CASSLAGEGIGKPFAYEQYF	TGTGCCAGCAGCTTAGCGGGCGAGGGTATAGGGAAACCATTCGCCTACGAGCAGTACTTC
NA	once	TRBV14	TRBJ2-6	CASSSTSGANVLTF	TGTGCCAGCAGCTCTACCTCTGGGGCCAACGTCCTGACTTTC
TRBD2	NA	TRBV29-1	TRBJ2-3	CSVGGRGLRLTDTQYF	TGCAGCGTTGGAGGGAGGGGACTTCGCCTCACAGATACGCAGTATTTT
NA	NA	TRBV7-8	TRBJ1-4	CASSPSRTGSTNEKLFF	TGTGCCAGCAGCCCGAGTCGGACGGGGTCGACTAATGAAAAACTGTTTTTT
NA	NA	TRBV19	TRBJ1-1	CASLQGWGEAFF	TGTGCCAGCCTTCAGGGATGGGGTGAAGCTTTCTTT
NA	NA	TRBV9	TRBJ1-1	CASSPSNIKYRAEAFF	TGTGCCAGCAGCCCCAGCAACATTAAGTATCGCGCTGAAGCTTTCTTT
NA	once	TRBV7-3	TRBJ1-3	CASSLGGAGNTIYF	TGTGCCAGCAGCTTAGGAGGGGCTGGAAACACCATATATTTT
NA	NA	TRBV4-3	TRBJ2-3	CASRQLGGVDTQYF	TGCGCCAGCAGACAATTAGGGGGGGTAGATACGCAGTATTTT
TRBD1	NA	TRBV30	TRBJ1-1	CAWRTDRVWTEAFF	TGTGCCTGGAGAACGGACAGGGTGTGGACTGAAGCTTTCTTT
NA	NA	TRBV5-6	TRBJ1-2	CASSSDSAYGYTF	TGTGCCAGCAGTTCGGACAGCGCCTATGGCTACACCTTC
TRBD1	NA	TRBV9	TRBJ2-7	CASSVGTGPYEQYF	TGTGCCAGCAGCGTAGGGACAGGACCCTACGAGCAGTACTTC
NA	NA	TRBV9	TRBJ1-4	CASSVGVATNEKLFF	TGTGCCAGCAGCGTAGGCGTAGCAACTAATGAAAAACTGTTTTTT
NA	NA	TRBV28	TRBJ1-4	CASHDSQGLEKLFF	TGTGCCAGCCACGACAGTCAGGGCCTTGAAAAACTGTTTTTT
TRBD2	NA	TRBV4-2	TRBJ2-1	CASSQDRGGGYNEQFF	TGTGCCAGCAGCCAAGATCGTGGCGGGGGTTACAATGAGCAGTTCTTC
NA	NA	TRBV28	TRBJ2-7	CASSSIRRVSYEQYF	TGTGCCAGCAGTTCGATCAGACGGGTCTCCTACGAGCAGTACTTC
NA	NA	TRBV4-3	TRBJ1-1	CASSQDQGNTEAFF	TGCGCCAGCAGCCAAGACCAGGGGAACACTGAAGCTTTCTTT
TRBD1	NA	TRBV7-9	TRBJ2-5	CASSPRDSYQETQYF	TGTGCCAGCAGCCCCAGGGACAGCTACCAAGAGACCCAGTACTTC
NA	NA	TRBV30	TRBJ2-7	CAWSPTSYEQYF	TGTGCCTGGAGTCCAACCTCCTACGAGCAGTACTTC
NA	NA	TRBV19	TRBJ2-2	CASSIIRGGGAGELFF	TGTGCCAGTAGTATTATCAGGGGCGGGGGTGCCGGGGAGCTGTTTTTT
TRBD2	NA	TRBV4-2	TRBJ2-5	CASSQSRTSAFQETQYF	TGTGCCAGCAGCCAATCCAGGACTAGCGCGTTCCAAGAGACCCAGTACTTC
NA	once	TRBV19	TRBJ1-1	CASRSGRVSPEAFF	TGTGCCAGTCGCTCGGGTCGGGTGTCCCCTGAAGCTTTCTTT
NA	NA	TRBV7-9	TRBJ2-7	CASSLADFYEQYF	TGTGCCAGCAGCTTAGCAGACTTCTACGAGCAGTACTTC
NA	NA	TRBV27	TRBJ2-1	CASTQRASNEQFF	TGTGCCAGCACCCAGCGGGCGAGCAATGAGCAGTTCTTC
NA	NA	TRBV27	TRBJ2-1	CASSLQGRVNEQFF	TGTGCCAGCAGTTTACAGGGCAGGGTCAATGAGCAGTTCTTC
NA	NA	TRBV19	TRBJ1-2	CATSWGESYGYTF	TGTGCCACCTCATGGGGGGAGTCCTATGGCTACACCTTC
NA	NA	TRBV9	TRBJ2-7	CASSVDSSAHRYEQYF	TGTGCCAGCAGCGTAGATTCGTCGGCTCACCGATACGAGCAGTACTTC
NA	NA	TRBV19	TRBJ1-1	CASSMRTAVGWAFF	TGTGCCAGTAGTATGAGGACGGCGGTAGGTTGGGCTTTCTTT
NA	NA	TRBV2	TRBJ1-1	CANTQGEDTEAFF	TGTGCCAACACCCAGGGAGAGGACACTGAAGCTTTCTTT
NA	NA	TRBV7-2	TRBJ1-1	CASSWGLNTEAFF	TGTGCCAGCAGCTGGGGGCTCAACACTGAAGCTTTCTTT
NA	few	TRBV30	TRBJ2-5	CAWSLGTPRRIETQYF	TGTGCCTGGAGTTTAGGGACTCCCAGGAGAATAGAGACCCAGTACTTC
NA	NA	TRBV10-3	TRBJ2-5	CAISDRQGSRGAQETQYF	TGTGCCATCAGTGATCGACAGGGGTCACGGGGGGCCCAAGAGACCCAGTACTTC
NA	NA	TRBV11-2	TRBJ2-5	CASSLNFGAQETQYF	TGTGCCAGCAGCTTGAACTTTGGGGCCCAAGAGACCCAGTACTTC
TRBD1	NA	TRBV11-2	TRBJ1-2	CASSTTGRYGYTF	TGTGCCAGCAGCACGACAGGGCGCTATGGCTACACCTTC
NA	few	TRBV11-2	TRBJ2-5	CASSLDPKGTQYF	TGTGCCAGCAGCTTAGATCCAAAGGGGACCCAGTACTTC
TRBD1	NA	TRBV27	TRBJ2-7	CASYMTGPPSYEQYF	TGTGCCAGCTACATGACAGGGCCTCCCTCCTACGAGCAGTACTTC
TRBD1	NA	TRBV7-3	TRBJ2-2	CASSKYRDRAYTGELFF	TGTGCCAGCAGCAAATACAGGGACAGGGCTTACACCGGGGAGCTGTTTTTT
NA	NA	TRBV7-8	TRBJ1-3	CASSYRVGNTIYF	TGTGCCAGCAGCTACAGGGTTGGAAACACCATATATTTT
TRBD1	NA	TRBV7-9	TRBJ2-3	CASRGQGPDTQYF	TGTGCCTCGCGGGGACAGGGGCCAGATACGCAGTATTTT
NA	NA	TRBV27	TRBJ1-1	CASSLAGDFTEAFF	TGTGCCAGCAGTTTAGCAGGGGATTTCACTGAAGCTTTCTTT
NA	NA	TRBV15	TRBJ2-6	CATSRDHDGRSSGNVLTF	TGTGCCACCAGCAGAGATCATGACGGTCGGTCCTCTGGCAACGTCCTGACTTTC